This T cell receptor (beta chain) comes out of a study of PD-1 blockade in classical Hodgkin lymphoma. The study, taken as a whole, reports: Complete responders possessed baseline diversity comparable to newly diagnosed patients. Why the repertoires differ is still unclear, perhaps disease activity or prior therapy. A significant rise in TCR diversity was seen by C4D1 for CD4+ cells but not for CD8+ cells. In newly diagnosed patients, baseline TCR diversity was reportedly below that of healthy donors.

V dropped 1 base and J dropped 3 bases, with 11 bases sitting between them. Germline CDR1 reads SGHRS; CDR2 reads YFSETQ. CDR3 length equals 15 residues. Time point in this sample: cycle 4 day 1 (C4D1), after 5 to 7 weeks of nivolumab. Each patient experienced a relapse that followed autologous stem cell transplantation, and brentuximab vedotin exposure varied. TCRdb keeps only in-frame clones here, not all; method: immunoSEQ multiplex PCR. Of 99,000 or so clones listed, approximately 90% are singletons. This clone was observed once. Its cognate antigen is unknown. This specimen consisted of peripheral blood mononuclear cells (PBMCs), obtained before the fourth cycle of nivolumab. The source is a human donor with classical Hodgkin lymphoma. The V call is TRBV5-1, the J call TRBJ2-1; D might be TRBD1 or TRBD2, each matching 5 bases. CDR3 loop: CASSLSRGGYNEQFF. In DNA, the CDR3 is TGCGCCAGCAGCTTGAGTCGTGGGGGCTACAATGAGCAGTTCTTC.